The sequence of this T cell receptor (beta chain) was determined in a study of identical twins. Study-level results: Researchers reported weaker excess twin sharing in beta out-of-frame sequences.

A word on this clonotype: Antigen: not known.

TCRdb recomputed calls from the 5' RACE reads with MiXCR, one row per CDR3 protein. The sample has approximately 230,000 distinct CDR3 sequences, 6.5% to 8% seen once. These data also featured in a second study, about T cells expressing NK-cell markers. That source notes: In several experiments, sorting was confined to alpha-beta TCR T cells through use of an anti-gamma-delta TCR antibody. Questions lingered over whether expanded NKG2C+ T cell clones were HCMV-specific.

This receptor was identified in a woman younger than 35 in good health. Material for sequencing was CD8+ T cells sorted from blood.

The CDR3, as DNA: TGTGCCAGCAGCCCAAGTTTGCACACTGAAGCTTTCTTT. It yields the protein CASSPSLHTEAFF. The chain employs TRBV3-1 and TRBJ1-1; no clear D gene. The CDR3 contains 13 residues. CDR1 is LGHDT, CDR2 YNNKEL, per germline (reference sequence). Trimming cost V 4 bases and J 3 bases, with 9 bases left between them.